What follows are 3 T cell receptor beta chains derived from one specimen sequenced in a study of T cell clonality in common variable immunodeficiency. Repertoires were generated with immunoSEQ multiplex PCR, while TCRdb's copy carries only in-frame clones and drops some. Observed in the sample are 30,000 to 40,000 clones, none of them singletons. The sequenced sample consisted of peripheral blood mononuclear cells. The receptor set was obtained from a person aged 18 to 75 in good health.

Ten or more counts support this clone. The read halts 3 residues ahead of the CDR3 end, with the missing end drawn from the germline J gene. The chain uses TRBV2 and TRBJ1-3; D remains ambiguous. V shed 2 bases and J shed 2 bases, with 10 bases lying between them. CDR3 length: 15 amino acids. Germline CDR1 and CDR2: SNHLY and FYNNEI. CDR3 DNA (partial): TGTGCCAGCAGTGAAAGTGGTCAGACTGGAAACACC. Amino acids: CASSESGQTGNT. The CDR3 reads in full as CASSESGQTGNTIYF.

This clone was picked up many times. From the germline J gene comes the end of the CDR3, since the read stops 3 residues before it. The rearrangement links TRBV29-1 to TRBJ1-1, with 8 bases matching TRBD1. This CDR3 spans 13 amino acids. The V segment lost 7 bases and the J segment 5 bases; nucleotides outside the gene matches: 9. Germline values: CDR1 SQVTM, CDR2 ANQGSEA. The part of the CDR3 DNA that was read is TGCAGCGCATCGACAGGGGAAGGAACTGAA. Translating gives CSASTGEGTE. From start to end, the CDR3 is CSASTGEGTEAFF.

This clone has ten or more counts. The read terminates 3 residues ahead of where the CDR3 ends, so the germline J gene completes it. This rearrangement joins TRBV19 to TRBJ2-7; 8 bases align to TRBD1. In germline, CDR1 is LNHDA, CDR2 SQIVND (reference sequence). The CDR3 is made up of 15 amino acids. Trimming removed 6 bases from V and 5 bases from J; junction bases left unmatched: 12. CDR3 DNA (partial): TGTGCCAGTAGGCCCGGGACAGGAGGTAGCGACGAG. Translation gives CASRPGTGGSDE. The full CDR3 reads CASRPGTGGSDEQYF.